These T cell receptor beta chains were read from a single sample in a study of response to subunit inactivated influenza vaccine. One entry per CDR3 protein results from TCRdb running MiXCR on the RT-PCR reads. This sample has about 800,000 distinct CDR3 sequences, with approximately 21% found just once. The sample was PBMCs from blood, taken around 5 days after vaccination. Receptor source: a man aged 50 or older who received an inactivated influenza vaccine. Both conserved end residues are part of each CDR3. The order of the fields is J gene, V gene, D gene, clone size, CDR3 protein, CDR3 DNA. A D gene is named only where the DNA matches it firmly. Size is stated for part of the rows, as once, few or many counts, or as a class when the clone is expanded.

j_call: TRBJ1-1; v_call: TRBV27; d_call: .; clone_size: few; cdr3_aa: CASSQTFLGTEAFF; cdr3_nt: TGTGCCAGCAGCCAGACATTTCTGGGCACTGAAGCTTTCTTT
j_call: TRBJ1-2; v_call: TRBV4-1; d_call: .; clone_size: few; cdr3_aa: CASSQVGAGYGYTF; cdr3_nt: TGCGCCAGCAGCCAAGTCGGGGCGGGGTATGGCTACACCTTC
j_call: TRBJ2-7; v_call: TRBV29-1; d_call: TRBD2; clone_size: few; cdr3_aa: CSVEGPGGTGEQYF; cdr3_nt: TGCAGCGTTGAAGGCCCGGGGGGGACCGGTGAGCAGTACTTC
j_call: TRBJ2-5; v_call: TRBV20-1; d_call: TRBD2; clone_size: .; cdr3_aa: CSARGLAGGNLQETQYF; cdr3_nt: TGCAGTGCTAGGGGACTAGCGGGAGGGAACTTACAAGAGACCCAGTACTTC
j_call: TRBJ2-2; v_call: TRBV4-3; d_call: .; clone_size: few; cdr3_aa: CASSQVIIGVSGELFF; cdr3_nt: TGCGCCAGCAGCCAAGTGATTATCGGGGTGTCCGGGGAGCTGTTTTTT
j_call: TRBJ1-5; v_call: TRBV7-2; d_call: TRBD1; clone_size: few; cdr3_aa: CASSWGGQSNQPQHF; cdr3_nt: TGTGCCAGCAGCTGGGGGGGACAGAGCAATCAGCCCCAGCATTTT
j_call: TRBJ1-5; v_call: TRBV6-2/TRBV6-3; d_call: .; clone_size: few; cdr3_aa: CATRQGLLDNQPQHF; cdr3_nt: TGTGCCACTCGCCAGGGGCTTCTAGACAATCAGCCCCAGCATTTT
j_call: TRBJ2-3; v_call: TRBV5-1; d_call: TRBD1; clone_size: few; cdr3_aa: CASSTGQGGSDTQYF; cdr3_nt: TGCGCCAGCAGCACAGGACAGGGAGGTTCAGATACGCAGTATTTT
j_call: TRBJ2-1; v_call: TRBV11-2; d_call: TRBD1; clone_size: .; cdr3_aa: CASSFAGQGISDEQFF; cdr3_nt: TGTGCCAGCAGCTTCGCCGGACAGGGCATCTCCGATGAGCAGTTCTTC
j_call: TRBJ2-4; v_call: TRBV20-1; d_call: .; clone_size: few; cdr3_aa: CSAGGGGLAKNIQYF; cdr3_nt: TGCAGTGCCGGAGGCGGCGGACTAGCCAAAAACATTCAGTACTTC
j_call: TRBJ2-1; v_call: TRBV20-1; d_call: .; clone_size: few; cdr3_aa: CSARDLSVYEQFF; cdr3_nt: TGCAGTGCTAGAGATCTAAGTGTATATGAGCAGTTCTTC
j_call: TRBJ2-7; v_call: TRBV11-3; d_call: .; clone_size: few; cdr3_aa: CASSPGTNEQYF; cdr3_nt: TGTGCCAGCAGCCCGGGCACCAACGAGCAGTACTTC
j_call: TRBJ2-7; v_call: TRBV9; d_call: .; clone_size: few; cdr3_aa: CASSVSNRAHEQYF; cdr3_nt: TGTGCCAGCAGCGTATCCAACCGAGCCCACGAGCAGTACTTC
j_call: TRBJ2-7; v_call: TRBV28; d_call: TRBD2; clone_size: .; cdr3_aa: CASSSLIWYGTSGTYEQYF; cdr3_nt: TGTGCCAGCAGTTCATTAATTTGGTATGGGACTAGCGGAACCTACGAGCAGTACTTC
j_call: TRBJ1-2; v_call: TRBV3-1; d_call: .; clone_size: .; cdr3_aa: CASRPGPRIANYGYTF; cdr3_nt: TGTGCCAGCAGACCGGGACCGAGGATAGCTAACTATGGCTACACCTTC
j_call: TRBJ1-6; v_call: TRBV7-8; d_call: .; clone_size: few; cdr3_aa: CASSLARANSPLHF; cdr3_nt: TGTGCCAGCAGCTTAGCTAGAGCTAATTCACCCCTCCACTTT
j_call: TRBJ2-7; v_call: TRBV30; d_call: .; clone_size: few; cdr3_aa: CAWSTGGEQYF; cdr3_nt: TGTGCCTGGAGTACCGGTGGGGAGCAGTACTTC
j_call: TRBJ2-3; v_call: TRBV7-9; d_call: .; clone_size: .; cdr3_aa: CASSPIDGKDPDTQYF; cdr3_nt: TGTGCCAGCAGCCCGATCGACGGAAAAGACCCAGATACGCAGTATTTT
j_call: TRBJ2-5; v_call: TRBV9; d_call: TRBD2; clone_size: .; cdr3_aa: CASNSERGGLGTQYF; cdr3_nt: TGTGCCAGCAATTCGGAGCGGGGGGGCCTGGGGACCCAGTACTTC
j_call: TRBJ2-1; v_call: TRBV20-1; d_call: .; clone_size: many; cdr3_aa: CSARNPEGGSYNEQFF; cdr3_nt: TGCAGTGCCAGGAACCCCGAGGGCGGGTCCTACAATGAGCAGTTCTTC
j_call: TRBJ2-1; v_call: TRBV7-2; d_call: .; clone_size: .; cdr3_aa: CASSPSLAPGEQFF; cdr3_nt: TGTGCCAGCAGCCCGAGTCTTGCCCCGGGGGAGCAGTTCTTC
j_call: TRBJ1-6; v_call: TRBV29-1; d_call: TRBD1; clone_size: few; cdr3_aa: CSARQGADSPLHF; cdr3_nt: TGCAGCGCCCGACAGGGGGCGGATTCACCCCTCCACTTT
j_call: TRBJ2-7; v_call: TRBV6-2/TRBV6-3; d_call: TRBD2; clone_size: few; cdr3_aa: CASSYSRGLAGVRAEEQYF; cdr3_nt: TGTGCCAGCAGTTACTCCAGGGGACTAGCGGGAGTGCGCGCTGAGGAGCAGTACTTC
j_call: TRBJ2-5; v_call: TRBV20-1; d_call: .; clone_size: .; cdr3_aa: CSARKPGGIQETQYF; cdr3_nt: TGCAGTGCTAGAAAGCCGGGCGGCATCCAAGAGACCCAGTACTTC
j_call: TRBJ2-1; v_call: TRBV3-1; d_call: TRBD2; clone_size: .; cdr3_aa: CASSQDRLAGGDEQFF; cdr3_nt: TGTGCCAGCAGCCAAGATAGGCTAGCGGGGGGCGATGAGCAGTTCTTC
j_call: TRBJ2-1; v_call: TRBV5-1; d_call: TRBD2; clone_size: .; cdr3_aa: CASSVGGTSGDNEQFF; cdr3_nt: TGCGCCAGCAGCGTCGGCGGGACTAGCGGGGACAATGAGCAGTTCTTC
j_call: TRBJ1-2; v_call: TRBV4-2; d_call: TRBD1; clone_size: few; cdr3_aa: CASSPLGGQGFYGYTF; cdr3_nt: TGTGCCAGCAGCCCTCTGGGAGGACAGGGGTTCTATGGCTACACCTTC
j_call: TRBJ2-7; v_call: TRBV20-1; d_call: .; clone_size: few; cdr3_aa: CSAPGTPFPYEQYF; cdr3_nt: TGCAGTGCTCCCGGGACACCCTTTCCTTACGAGCAGTACTTC
j_call: TRBJ2-3; v_call: TRBV6-2/TRBV6-3; d_call: TRBD1; clone_size: .; cdr3_aa: CASRPTGTGGADTQYF; cdr3_nt: TGTGCCAGCAGACCGACCGGGACAGGGGGTGCAGATACGCAGTATTTT
j_call: TRBJ2-7; v_call: TRBV12-3/TRBV12-4; d_call: .; clone_size: few; cdr3_aa: CASSPRPTLRYF; cdr3_nt: TGTGCCAGCAGCCCCAGGCCTACGTTGAGGTACTTC
j_call: TRBJ2-7; v_call: TRBV5-1; d_call: TRBD2; clone_size: .; cdr3_aa: CASSHGASGTYEQYF; cdr3_nt: TGCGCCAGCAGCCACGGGGCTAGCGGGACCTACGAGCAGTACTTC
j_call: TRBJ2-2; v_call: TRBV11-2; d_call: TRBD1; clone_size: .; cdr3_aa: CASSSSKMTGRNTGELFF; cdr3_nt: TGTGCCAGCAGCAGTAGTAAGATGACAGGGCGAAACACCGGGGAGCTGTTTTTT
j_call: TRBJ2-7; v_call: TRBV12-3/TRBV12-4; d_call: .; clone_size: .; cdr3_aa: CASSFHRTYEQYF; cdr3_nt: TGTGCCAGCAGTTTTCACAGGACCTACGAGCAGTACTTC
j_call: TRBJ1-5; v_call: TRBV7-9; d_call: .; clone_size: few; cdr3_aa: CASSSGSFSNQPQHF; cdr3_nt: TGTGCCAGCAGTTCGGGGAGCTTTAGCAATCAGCCCCAGCATTTT
j_call: TRBJ1-6; v_call: TRBV21-1; d_call: .; clone_size: .; cdr3_aa: CASSLNMDRENSPLHF; cdr3_nt: TGTGCCAGCAGCCTCAACATGGACAGGGAGAATTCACCCCTCCACTTT
j_call: TRBJ2-5; v_call: TRBV7-6; d_call: .; clone_size: .; cdr3_aa: CASSPVTVRLYF; cdr3_nt: TGTGCCAGCAGCCCCGTGACAGTTAGGCTGTACTTC
j_call: TRBJ2-7; v_call: TRBV7-2; d_call: .; clone_size: .; cdr3_aa: CASSLVQGEYEQYF; cdr3_nt: TGTGCCAGCAGCTTAGTCCAGGGAGAATACGAGCAGTACTTC
j_call: TRBJ2-5; v_call: TRBV14; d_call: TRBD1; clone_size: .; cdr3_aa: CASSPMDRGQETQYF; cdr3_nt: TGTGCCAGCAGCCCTATGGACAGGGGTCAAGAGACCCAGTACTTC
j_call: TRBJ2-6; v_call: TRBV4-1; d_call: .; clone_size: few; cdr3_aa: CASSPLVGGPGANVLTF; cdr3_nt: TGCGCCAGCAGCCCCCTAGTGGGGGGGCCAGGGGCCAACGTCCTGACTTTC
j_call: TRBJ2-1; v_call: TRBV11-2; d_call: TRBD2; clone_size: .; cdr3_aa: CASSSTAGGPHEQFF; cdr3_nt: TGTGCCAGCAGCTCTACGGCGGGGGGGCCCCATGAGCAGTTCTTC
j_call: TRBJ1-6; v_call: TRBV3-1; d_call: .; clone_size: .; cdr3_aa: CASTAGRYNSPLHF; cdr3_nt: TGTGCCAGCACCGCGGGACGGTATAATTCACCCCTCCACTTT
j_call: TRBJ1-1; v_call: TRBV5-4; d_call: .; clone_size: .; cdr3_aa: CASSSVQGNTEAFF; cdr3_nt: TGTGCCAGCAGCTCCGTACAAGGGAACACTGAAGCTTTCTTT
j_call: TRBJ1-2; v_call: TRBV6-6; d_call: TRBD1; clone_size: many; cdr3_aa: CASETGGYGYTF; cdr3_nt: TGTGCCAGCGAGACAGGGGGCTATGGCTACACCTTC
j_call: TRBJ1-6; v_call: TRBV20-1; d_call: .; clone_size: .; cdr3_aa: CSASRDNNNSPLHF; cdr3_nt: TGCAGTGCAAGCCGGGACAACAATAATTCACCCCTCCACTTT
j_call: TRBJ2-2; v_call: TRBV4-3; d_call: .; clone_size: .; cdr3_aa: CASSQGGLSITGELFF; cdr3_nt: TGCGCCAGCAGCCAAGGGGGTTTGTCCATAACCGGGGAGCTGTTTTTT
j_call: TRBJ2-7; v_call: TRBV6-1; d_call: .; clone_size: few; cdr3_aa: CATSWMTGLSYEQYF; cdr3_nt: TGTGCCACCTCGTGGATGACAGGACTATCCTACGAGCAGTACTTC